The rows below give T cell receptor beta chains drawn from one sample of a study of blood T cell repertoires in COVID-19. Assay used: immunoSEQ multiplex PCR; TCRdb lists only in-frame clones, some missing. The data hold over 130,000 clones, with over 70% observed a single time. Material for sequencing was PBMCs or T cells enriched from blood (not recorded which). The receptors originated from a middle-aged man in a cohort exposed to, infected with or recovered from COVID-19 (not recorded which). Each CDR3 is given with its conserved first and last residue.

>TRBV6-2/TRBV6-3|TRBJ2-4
CASSSPGTKNIQYF
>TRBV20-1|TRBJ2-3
CSASPLAPNTDTQYF
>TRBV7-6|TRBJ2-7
CASSLGSGGSSYEQYF
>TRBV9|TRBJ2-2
CASSRGLAGNFANTGELFF
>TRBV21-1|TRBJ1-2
CASSLPRGNYGYTF
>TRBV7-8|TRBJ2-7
CASSLASGRSTHEQYF
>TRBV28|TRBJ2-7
CASSTLGLADF
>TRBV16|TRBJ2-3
CASSQPRQGITDTQYF
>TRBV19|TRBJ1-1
CASSTHRGTEAFF
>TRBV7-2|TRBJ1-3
CASSLAGGSNGNTIYF
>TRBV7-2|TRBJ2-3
CASSFWTSGTDTQYF
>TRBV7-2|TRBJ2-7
CASSPTGGGYEQYF
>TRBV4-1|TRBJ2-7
CASSQVLPGEQYF
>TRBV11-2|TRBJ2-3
CASSIGTGIYAQYF
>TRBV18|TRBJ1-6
CASSLLGGTSPLHF
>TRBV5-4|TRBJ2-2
CAIPLSGDSRTGELFF
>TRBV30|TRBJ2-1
CAWSVTSNEQFF
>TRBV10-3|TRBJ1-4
CAISVGHPANEKLFF
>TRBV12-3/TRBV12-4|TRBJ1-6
CASSPQGNSPLHF
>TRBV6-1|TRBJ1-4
CASSEGGQNEKLFF
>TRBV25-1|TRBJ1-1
CASSEGQWATEAFF
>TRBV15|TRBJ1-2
CATSRWGQGDGYTF
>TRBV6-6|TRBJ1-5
CAARDSEYQPQHF
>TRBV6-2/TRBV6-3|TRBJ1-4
CASSYGTSYDEKLFF
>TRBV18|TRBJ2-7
CASSSIGDYEQYF
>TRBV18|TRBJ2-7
CASSPPFPPGQGTKYEQYF
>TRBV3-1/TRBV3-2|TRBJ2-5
CASRIEAGGGETQYF
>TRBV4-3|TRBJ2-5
CASSQSFAGAQETQYF
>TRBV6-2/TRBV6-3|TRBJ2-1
CASSPGQGPYNEQFF
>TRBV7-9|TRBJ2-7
CASSFPTGHEQYF
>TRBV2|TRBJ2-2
CASNGVPNTGELFF
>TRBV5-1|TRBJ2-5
CASSAPPGTQYF
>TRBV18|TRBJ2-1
CASSPPNLAGGNEQFF
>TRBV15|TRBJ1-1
CATSISGAYFTEAFF
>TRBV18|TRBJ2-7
CASSPGLAGAEQYF
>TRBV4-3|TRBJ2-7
CASSQAGDSTYEQYF
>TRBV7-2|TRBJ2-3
CASSFGRPDTQYF
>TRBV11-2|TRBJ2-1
CASSWAGLAGGNEQFF
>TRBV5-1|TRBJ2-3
CASSALAGGLDTQYF
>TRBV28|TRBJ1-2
CASSPRQGFWDGYTF
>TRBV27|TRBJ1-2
CASSFASGSYGYTF
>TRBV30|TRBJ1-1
CAWRVRRGPVTEAFF
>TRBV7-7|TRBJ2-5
CASSSHRGPQETQYF
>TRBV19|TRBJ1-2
CASSDPDRPSIGYTF
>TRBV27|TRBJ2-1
CASSLLAGSYNEQFF
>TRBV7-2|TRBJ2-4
CASSNVRDTNKNIQYF
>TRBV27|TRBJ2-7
CASSTSRGPAGLFSSYEQYF
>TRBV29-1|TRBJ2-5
CSVQWTGRETQYF
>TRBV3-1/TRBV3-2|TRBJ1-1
CASSHGPGNTEAFF
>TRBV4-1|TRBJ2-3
CASSWTSTDTQYF
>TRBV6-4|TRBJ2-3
CASTTSGGHTDTQYF
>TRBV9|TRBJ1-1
CASSDDRNTEAFF
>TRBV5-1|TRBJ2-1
CASSLGTGTSGRNNEQFF
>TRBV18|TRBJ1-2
CASSALENHNYGYTF
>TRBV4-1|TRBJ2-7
CASSHDRVRDEQYF
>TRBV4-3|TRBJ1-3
CASSQGRHLPSTIYF
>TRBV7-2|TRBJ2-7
CASSSTGSYEQYF
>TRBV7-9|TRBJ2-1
CASSDLNYNEQFF
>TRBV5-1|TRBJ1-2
CASSLDRGVFGYTF